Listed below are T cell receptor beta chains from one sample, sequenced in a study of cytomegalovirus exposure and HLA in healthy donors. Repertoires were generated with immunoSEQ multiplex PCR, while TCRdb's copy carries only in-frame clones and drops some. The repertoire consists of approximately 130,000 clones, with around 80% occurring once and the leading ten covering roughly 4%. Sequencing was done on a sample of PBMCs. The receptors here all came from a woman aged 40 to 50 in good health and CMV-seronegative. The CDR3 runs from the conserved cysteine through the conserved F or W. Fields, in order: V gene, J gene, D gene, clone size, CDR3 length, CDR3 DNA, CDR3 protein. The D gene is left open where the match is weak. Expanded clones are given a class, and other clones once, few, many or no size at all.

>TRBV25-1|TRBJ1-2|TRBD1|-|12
TGTGCCAGCTCGACAGGGAGGAATGGCTACACCTTC
CASSTGRNGYTF
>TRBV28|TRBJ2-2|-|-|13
TGTGCCAGCCTACAGGTGAACACCGGGGAGCTGTTTTTT
CASLQVNTGELFF
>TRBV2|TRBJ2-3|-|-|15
TGTGCCAGCAGTCCTCAGACAGTTAGCACAGATACGCAGTATTTT
CASSPQTVSTDTQYF
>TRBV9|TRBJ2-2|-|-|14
TGTGCCAGCAGCTTAAGGGGTAGGACCGGGGAGCTGTTTTTT
CASSLRGRTGELFF
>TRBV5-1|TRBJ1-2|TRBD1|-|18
TGCGCCAGCAGCTTGGAGGCAGGGGGTCCGACCGGTAACTATGGCTACACCTTC
CASSLEAGGPTGNYGYTF
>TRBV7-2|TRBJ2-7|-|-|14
TGTGCCAGCAGCCCCCGGCGGGGATCCTACGAGCAGTACTTC
CASSPRRGSYEQYF
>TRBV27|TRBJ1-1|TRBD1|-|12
TGTGCCAGCAGTTTAACAGGGGGTGAAGCTTTCTTT
CASSLTGGEAFF
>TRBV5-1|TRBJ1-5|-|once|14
TGCGCCAGCAGCAGATTCGGGGGCAATCAGCCCCAGCATTTT
CASSRFGGNQPQHF
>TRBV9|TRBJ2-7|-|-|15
TGTGCCAGCAGCGTAGGAGGGTGGGATTCCTACGAGCAGTACTTC
CASSVGGWDSYEQYF
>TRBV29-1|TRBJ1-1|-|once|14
TGCAGCGTTTTTATTCTAGGAGGGGACACTGAAGCTTTCTTT
CSVFILGGDTEAFF
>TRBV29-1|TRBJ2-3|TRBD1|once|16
TGCAGCGTTGAGGTCGGGACAGGGGAGGGGATAGATACGCAGTATTTT
CSVEVGTGEGIDTQYF
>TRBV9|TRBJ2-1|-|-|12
TGTGCCAGCAGCCACCCTCCGGGTGAGCAGTTCTTC
CASSHPPGEQFF
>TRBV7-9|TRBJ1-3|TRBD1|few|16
TGTGCCAGCAGCAGGAGGACAGGGGGAAGTGGAAACACCATATATTTT
CASSRRTGGSGNTIYF
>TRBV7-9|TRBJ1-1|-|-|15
TGTGCCAGCAGCTTTATCAGGGGCATGAACACTGAAGCTTTCTTT
CASSFIRGMNTEAFF
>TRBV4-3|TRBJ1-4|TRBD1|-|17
TGCGCCAGCAGCCAAGATCGCCCCGGACAGGGGGCAGGGAAACTGTTTTTT
CASSQDRPGQGAGKLFF
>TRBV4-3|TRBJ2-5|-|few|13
TGCGCCAGCGCTCGCGGGACAGAAGAGACCCAGTACTTC
CASARGTEETQYF
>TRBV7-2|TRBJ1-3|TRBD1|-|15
TGTGCCAGCAGCCGGGACAGGGGGCCTGGAAACACCATATATTTT
CASSRDRGPGNTIYF
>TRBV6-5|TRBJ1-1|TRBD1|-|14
TGTGCCAGCAGTGTGACAGGGCTGAACACTGAAGCTTTCTTT
CASSVTGLNTEAFF